This T cell receptor (beta chain) is from a study of PD-1 blockade in classical Hodgkin lymphoma (dated by TCRdb to about 2020). For the study in its entirety: Nivolumab dosing was 3 mg/kg intravenously every 2 weeks, continuing until either disease progression or unacceptable toxicity. The study used CyTOF and TCR beta sequencing to define a peripheral blood immune signature of response to PD-1 blockade in classical Hodgkin lymphoma. Results the study describes overall, beyond this receptor: The study covered only a single clinical trial cohort, and the causes of the repertoire differences, possibly disease activity or prior therapy, were still not defined. Diversity was lower in patients who began nivolumab less than 1 year after ASCT, so these patients were left out of later analyses to avoid confounding by immune reconstitution. Trial patients with a complete response had baseline diversity similar to that of newly diagnosed patients, while partial responders and progressors had significantly lower diversity. By C4D1, a significant rise was seen in CD4+ TCR diversity but not in CD8+ TCR diversity (p=0.0027 vs p=0.16), and the rise was most apparent among complete responders (p=0.02). Newly diagnosed patients were reported to have lower baseline TCR diversity than healthy donors, and relapsed/refractory patients were reported to have lower baseline TCR diversity still.

In light of the paper, this sample's time point label describes: cycle 2 day 1 (C2D1) of nivolumab. Every trial patient had relapsed following autologous stem cell transplantation, and prior brentuximab vedotin exposure was what differed among cohorts A, B and C. The trial cohort comprised 60 or so patients with relapsed/refractory classical Hodgkin lymphoma whose best overall responses were complete response, partial response or progressive disease. In the multi-cohort phase II CheckMate 205 trial, trial patients received single-agent nivolumab. An independent review committee assessed best overall response by applying the 2007 International Working Group response criteria. Trial PBMCs were obtained immediately prior to nivolumab initiation (C1D1) and on therapy at cycle 2 day 1 and cycle 4 day 1. Peripheral blood was collected in 8 mL Vacutainer Cell Preparation Tubes, from which PBMCs were isolated by centrifugation and then cryopreserved.

The CDR3 spans 14 residues, from the cysteine through the phenylalanine. This entry keeps only the CDR3 DNA: 42 bases, framed from base 1. Reading the germline V gene gives CDR1 MNHNS and CDR2 SASEGT. V loses 8 bases, J loses 0 bases, and the germline ends lie 11 bases apart. As concerns this clone: The target of this receptor is not known. Base qualities are not provided; no much larger clone lies one nucleotide away.

The Qiagen DNeasy kit was used to extract genomic DNA both from unsorted PBMCs and from the negatively selected CD4+ and CD8+ fractions. TCR beta CDR3 regions were amplified by immunoSEQ multiplex PCR using primers annealing to V and J segments. A synthetic immune receptor repertoire was used to minimize amplification bias, and any remaining bias was removed computationally after sequencing. Per the original workflow: Repertoire diversity was quantified as the Shannon entropy index using custom Python scripts. Unsorted, CD4+ and CD8+ repertoires were analyzed separately, except in combined analyses where CD4+ and CD8+ sequences were merged in silico. A clone counted as expanded when the clone's frequency after treatment rose at least 2-fold relative to C1D1, and clones undetected at baseline were given a pseudocount of 0.5. Singleton clones were defined as clones with 0 or 1 copy at C1D1, and non-singleton clones were defined as clones with 2 or more copies. By matching protein sequences in sorted samples from the same patient, clones expanded in unsorted samples were annotated as CD4+, CD8+ or unknown. Wilcoxon tests on paired samples were used to test changes in diversity from C1D1 to C4D1. Drawn from immuneACCESS, this table holds only the in-frame rearrangements with V and J called that TCRdb kept. Clones are partly lost; checked studies trace under half to an unresolved V gene and leave the rest unexplained. That table gives V, J and clone size, and the DNA gave D and trimming. Present in this sample are roughly 140,000 clones, about 81% of which were seen just once. Together, the top ten hold 7.5% to 9.5% of the sample.

The V and J segments used are TRBV6-1 and TRBJ1-5, with the identity of the D gene unclear. This sequence originates from a human donor with classical Hodgkin lymphoma. The sample here was peripheral blood mononuclear cells (PBMCs), taken before the second cycle of nivolumab. The encoded CDR3 is CASLYQYSNQPQHF. The nucleotide sequence is given as TGTGCCAGCCTTTATCAGTATAGCAATCAGCCCCAGCATTTT.